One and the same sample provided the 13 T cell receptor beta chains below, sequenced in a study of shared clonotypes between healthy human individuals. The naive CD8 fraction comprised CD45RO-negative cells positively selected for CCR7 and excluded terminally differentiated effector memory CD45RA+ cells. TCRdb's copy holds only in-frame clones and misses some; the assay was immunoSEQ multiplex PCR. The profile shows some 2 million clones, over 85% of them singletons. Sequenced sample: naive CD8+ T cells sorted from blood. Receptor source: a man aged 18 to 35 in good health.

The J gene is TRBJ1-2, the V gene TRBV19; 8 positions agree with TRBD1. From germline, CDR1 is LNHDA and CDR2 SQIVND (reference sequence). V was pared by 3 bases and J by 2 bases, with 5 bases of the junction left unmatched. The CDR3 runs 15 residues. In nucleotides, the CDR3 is TGTGCCAGTAGTATTACAGGGGGACCCAACTATGGCTACACCTTC. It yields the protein CASSITGGPNYGYTF.

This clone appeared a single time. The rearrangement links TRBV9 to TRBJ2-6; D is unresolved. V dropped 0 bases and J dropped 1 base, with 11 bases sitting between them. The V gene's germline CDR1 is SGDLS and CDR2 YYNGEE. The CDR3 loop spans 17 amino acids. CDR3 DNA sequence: TGTGCCAGCAGCGTAGAGTACAGACCTTCTGGGGCCAACGTCCTGACTTTC. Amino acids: CASSVEYRPSGANVLTF.

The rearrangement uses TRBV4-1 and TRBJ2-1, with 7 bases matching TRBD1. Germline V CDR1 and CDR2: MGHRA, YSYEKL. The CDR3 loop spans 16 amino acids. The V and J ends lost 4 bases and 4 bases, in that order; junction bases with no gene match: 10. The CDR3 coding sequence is TGCGCCAGCAGCCCGGGGACAGAGGGAAATTACAATGAGCAGTTCTTC. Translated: CASSPGTEGNYNEQFF.

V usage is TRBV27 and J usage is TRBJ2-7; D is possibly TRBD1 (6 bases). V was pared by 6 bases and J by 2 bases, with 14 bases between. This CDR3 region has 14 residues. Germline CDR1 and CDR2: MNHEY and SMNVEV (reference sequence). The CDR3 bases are TGTGCCAGCAGACCGGACAGTGAGGCCTACGAGCAGTACTTC. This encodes CASRPDSEAYEQYF.

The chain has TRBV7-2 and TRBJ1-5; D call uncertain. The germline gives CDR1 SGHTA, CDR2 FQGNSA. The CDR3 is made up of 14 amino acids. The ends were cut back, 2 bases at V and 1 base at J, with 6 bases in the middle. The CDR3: CASSLWESNQPQHF. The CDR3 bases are TGTGCCAGCAGCTTATGGGAGAGCAATCAGCCCCAGCATTTT.

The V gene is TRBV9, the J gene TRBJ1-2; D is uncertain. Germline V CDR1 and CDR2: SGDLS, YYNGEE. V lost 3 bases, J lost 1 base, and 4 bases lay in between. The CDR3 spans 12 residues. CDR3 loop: CASSGDNYGYTF. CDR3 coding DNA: TGTGCCAGCAGCGGAGATAACTATGGCTACACCTTC.

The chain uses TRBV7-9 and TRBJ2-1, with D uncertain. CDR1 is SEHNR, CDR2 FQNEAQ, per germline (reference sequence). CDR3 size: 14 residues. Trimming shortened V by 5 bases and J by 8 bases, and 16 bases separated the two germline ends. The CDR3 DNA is TGTGCCAGCAGCCCTTGGGCTCACCTGTATGAGCAGTTCTTC. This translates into CASSPWAHLYEQFF.

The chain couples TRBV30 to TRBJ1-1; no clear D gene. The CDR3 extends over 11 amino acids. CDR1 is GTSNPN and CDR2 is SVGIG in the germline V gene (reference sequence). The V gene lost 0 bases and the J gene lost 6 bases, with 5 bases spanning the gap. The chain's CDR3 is CAWSVRPEAFF. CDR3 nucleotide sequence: TGTGCCTGGAGTGTACGACCTGAAGCTTTCTTT.

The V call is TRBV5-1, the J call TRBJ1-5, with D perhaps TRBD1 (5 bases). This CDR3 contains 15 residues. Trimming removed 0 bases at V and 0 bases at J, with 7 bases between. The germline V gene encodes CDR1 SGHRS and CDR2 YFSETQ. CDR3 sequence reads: CASSLGDGSNQPQHF. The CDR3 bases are TGCGCCAGCAGCTTGGGGGACGGTAGCAATCAGCCCCAGCATTTT.

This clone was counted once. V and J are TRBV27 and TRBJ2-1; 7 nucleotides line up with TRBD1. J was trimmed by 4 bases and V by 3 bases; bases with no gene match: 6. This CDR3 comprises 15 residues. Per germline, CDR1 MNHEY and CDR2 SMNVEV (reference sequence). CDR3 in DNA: TGTGCCAGCAGTTTCACAGGGGTCCCTTACAATGAGCAGTTCTTC. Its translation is CASSFTGVPYNEQFF.

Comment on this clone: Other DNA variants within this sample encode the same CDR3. CDR3 residues: CASSYGEAGELFF. The CDR3 nucleotides read TGTGCCAGCAGTTATGGGGAGGCCGGGGAGCTGTTTTTT. V is TRBV6-5 and J is TRBJ2-2, with a weak D call TRBD2 (6 bases). CDR3 length: 13 residues. V lost 3 bases and J lost 6, with 8 bases in between. CDR1 is MNHEY, CDR2 SVGAGI, per germline.

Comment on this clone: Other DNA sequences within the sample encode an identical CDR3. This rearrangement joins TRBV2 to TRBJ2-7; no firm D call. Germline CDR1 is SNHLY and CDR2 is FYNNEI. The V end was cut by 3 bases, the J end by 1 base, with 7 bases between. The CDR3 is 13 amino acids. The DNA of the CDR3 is TGTGCCAGCAGTGATTCGGTATCCTACGAGCAGTACTTC. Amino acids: CASSDSVSYEQYF.

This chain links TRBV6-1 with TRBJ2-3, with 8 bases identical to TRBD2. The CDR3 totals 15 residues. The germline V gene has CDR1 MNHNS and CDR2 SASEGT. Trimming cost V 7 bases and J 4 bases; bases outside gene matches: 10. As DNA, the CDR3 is TGTGCCAGCAACACGGGCAGCGGGAGACCAGATACGCAGTATTTT. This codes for CASNTGSGRPDTQYF.